The 27 T cell receptor beta chains given below trace back to one sample, sequenced in a study of shared T cell receptors in the human thymus. Sequencing was performed with immunoSEQ multiplex PCR; in TCRdb, only in-frame clones are kept and a portion is missing. The table has hundreds of thousands of clones, around 87% seen once. These data were also reused for a study on human thymus T cells.

The specimen was thymocytes. These receptors were taken from a boy less than two years old with a congenital heart defect.

The J gene is TRBJ2-3, the V gene TRBV28, with 9 nucleotides matching TRBD1. The CDR3 length is 16 residues. The ends lost 4 bases at V and 1 base at J; junction bases unmatched: 6. CDR1 is MDHEN and CDR2 is SYDVKM in the germline V gene. The CDR3 loop is CASSWTGDRGTDTQYF. CDR3 coding DNA: TGTGCCAGCAGTTGGACAGGGGATCGGGGCACAGATACGCAGTATTTT. Combining the CDR3 with reference TRBV28 and TRBJ2-3 gives the whole variable domain DVKVTQSSRYLVKRTGEKVFLECVQDMDHENMFWYRQDPGLGLRLIYFSYDVKMKEKGDIPEGYSVSREKKERFSLILESASTNQTSMYLCASSWTGDRGTDTQYFGPGTRLTVL.

The V gene is TRBV29-1, the J gene TRBJ2-5; TRBD1 agrees at 8 bases. V gave up 4 bases and J gave up 1 base; unmatched junction bases: 2. Germline CDR1 is SQVTM and CDR2 is ANQGSEA. CDR3 length: 13 residues. The CDR3 sequence: CSVGGTGQETQYF. CDR3 in DNA: TGCAGCGTTGGGGGGACAGGCCAAGAGACCCAGTACTTC. Drawing the rest from reference TRBV29-1 and TRBJ2-5, the complete variable domain is SAVISQKPSRDICQRGTSLTIQCQVDSQVTMMFWYRQQPGQSLTLIATANQGSEATYESGFVIDKFPISRPNLTFSTLTVSNMSPEDSSIYLCSVGGTGQETQYFGPGTRLLVL.

V is TRBV18 and J is TRBJ1-1; D is uncertain. The CDR3 spans 13 residues. Trimming took 3 bases from V and 0 from J, leaving 5 bases between them. Germline V CDR1 and CDR2: KGHSH, LQKENI. The CDR3 is CASSPSLNTEAFF. Written as DNA, the CDR3 is TGTGCCAGCTCACCCTCTTTGAACACTGAAGCTTTCTTT.

J is TRBJ1-2 and V is TRBV12-5; a weak D match, TRBD1 (5 bases). The CDR3 is 21 residues long. V shed 3 bases and J shed 8 bases, with 37 bases lying between them. Germline CDR1 reads LGHNT; CDR2 reads FRNRAP. In DNA form, the CDR3 reads TGTGCTAGTGGTTTTACCCTCACCCCGCCACCCCGTAAAAGGAACAGGCGAGGCTACACCTTC. Its protein is CASGFTLTPPPRKRNRRGYTF. The full variable domain, completed using reference TRBV12-5 and TRBJ1-2, is DARVTQTPRHKVTEMGQEVTMRCQPILGHNTVFWYRQTMMQGLELLAYFRNRAPLDDSGMPKDRFSAEMPDATLATLKIQPSEPRDSAVYFCASGFTLTPPPRKRNRRGYTFGSGTRLTVV.

The gene calls are TRBV28 and TRBJ1-5; D may be TRBD1 (6 bases). The CDR3 is 17 amino acids. Trimming pared 3 bases from V and 0 bases from J, leaving 15 bases between. Germline values: CDR1 MDHEN, CDR2 SYDVKM. The CDR3 region has the DNA TGTGCCAGCAGTTTGTGGGGAGACAGGTATAGCAATCAGCCCCAGCATTTT. Translation gives CASSLWGDRYSNQPQHF.

This clone was observed a handful of times. The chain's CDR3 is CASTSPQDRIYEQYF. CDR3 nucleotide sequence: TGTGCCAGCACATCCCCCCAGGACAGAATTTACGAGCAGTACTTC. The chain employs TRBV6-6 and TRBJ2-7; D may be TRBD1 (6 bases). The germline gives CDR1 MNHNY, CDR2 SVGAGI (reference sequence). This CDR3 is built from 15 residues. Trimming took 7 bases from V and 4 from J, leaving 20 bases between them.

The chain recombines TRBV6-6 with TRBJ2-2; 8 positions match TRBD1. Looked up from germline, CDR1 is MNHNY and CDR2 is SVGAGI (reference sequence). This CDR3 contains 14 residues. With V trimmed by 6 bases and J by 3 bases, 3 bases remained unmatched. The CDR3 protein is CASRSGGYTGELFF. The DNA of the CDR3 is TGTGCCAGCAGATCAGGGGGCTACACCGGGGAGCTGTTTTTT.

This chain links TRBV5-4 with TRBJ2-2, with D possibly being TRBD1 (5 bases). The germline V gene has CDR1 SGHNT and CDR2 YYREEE (reference sequence). Trimming took 0 bases from V and 5 from J, leaving 5 bases between them. This CDR3 has 13 residues. Here the CDR3 DNA reads TGTGCCAGCAGCTTGGAGGGGACCGGGGAGCTGTTTTTT. Amino acids: CASSLEGTGELFF.

The chain recombines TRBV5-5 with TRBJ2-7; 11 nucleotides line up with TRBD1. The CDR3 sequence is 18 residues long. After removal of 0 bases from V and 2 bases from J, the junction contained 10 bases not matched to a gene. Per germline, CDR1 SGHKS and CDR2 YYEKEE (reference sequence). CDR3 bases: TGTGCCAGCAGCTTGGACCTTTGCCGGGACAGGGGGACCTACGAGCAGTACTTC. It translates to CASSLDLCRDRGTYEQYF.

The V gene is TRBV6-5, the J gene TRBJ1-2; perhaps TRBD1 as D (6 bases). The germline gives CDR1 MNHEY, CDR2 SVGAGI. This CDR3 contains 15 residues. The germline V and J ends were trimmed by 0 bases and 8 bases, with 16 bases remaining between them. CDR3 in DNA: TGTGCCAGCAGTTACTCGTCAGGGGCTGTGGAAGGCTACACCTTC. Translating gives CASSYSSGAVEGYTF.

The chain links TRBV2 to TRBJ1-6; 9 bases match TRBD1. Germline V CDR1 and CDR2: SNHLY, FYNNEI. CDR3 size: 14 residues. V lost 10 bases to trimming and J lost 10 bases; unmatched junction nucleotides: 11. CDR3 residues: CATYAGTGPSPLHF. CDR3 nucleotides: TGTGCCACCTATGCAGGGACAGGGCCCTCACCCCTCCACTTT.

This clone was seen only a few times. The gene calls are TRBV28 and TRBJ2-1; TRBD2 matches 14 bases. V gave up 8 bases and J gave up 1 base; unmatched junction bases: 7. The CDR3 is 17 amino acids. Germline CDR1 reads MDHEN; CDR2 reads SYDVKM. The CDR3 DNA sequence: TGTGCCAGCGGACACCGGACTAGCGGGGGGTCCTACAATGAGCAGTTCTTC. As protein: CASGHRTSGGSYNEQFF.

The CDR3 nucleotides are TGTGCCAGCAGCCCCCCGAACGGGGTGGGCTACGAGCAGTACTTC. Translated, it gives CASSPPNGVGYEQYF. The genes are TRBV7-9 and TRBJ2-7, with D maybe TRBD2 (5 bases). Germline V gives CDR1 SEHNR, CDR2 FQNEAQ (reference sequence). The CDR3 has 15 amino acids. Trimming pared 5 bases from V and 3 bases from J, leaving 17 bases between. Based on the CDR3 plus reference TRBV7-9 and TRBJ2-7, the full variable domain is DTGVSQNPRHKITKRGQNVTFRCDPISEHNRLYWYRQTLGQGPEFLTYFQNEAQLEKSRLLSDRFSAERPKGSFSTLEIQRTEQGDSAMYLCASSPPNGVGYEQYFGPGTRLTVT.

The genes are TRBV4-3 and TRBJ2-5; 14 nucleotides line up with TRBD2. Germline assignment: CDR1 LGHNA and CDR2 YSLEER. V gave up 0 bases and J gave up 3 bases; unmatched junction bases: 9. The CDR3 runs to 19 residues. CDR3: CASSQDLLPGLAGEETQYF. In DNA, the CDR3 is TGCGCCAGCAGCCAAGATCTTCTGCCGGGACTAGCGGGAGAAGAGACCCAGTACTTC.

The chain joins TRBV28 to TRBJ2-7; 7 nucleotides align to TRBD1. This CDR3 is built from 15 residues. Germline V gene lookup returns CDR1 MDHEN and CDR2 SYDVKM. With V trimmed by 6 bases and J by 6 bases, 14 bases remained unmatched. CDR3 DNA sequence: TGTGCCAGCAGGCTCAGACAGGGTGTTAGTATCGAGCAGTACTTC. Translation gives CASRLRQGVSIEQYF.

J is TRBJ2-1 and V is TRBV7-9, with 7 bases fitting TRBD2. Looked up from germline, CDR1 is SEHNR and CDR2 is FQNEAQ (reference sequence). The junction had 8 bases not matched to a gene; V was cut back by 5 bases and J by 10 bases. The CDR3 loop spans 13 amino acids. The CDR3 spells CASSDLSGNEQFF. The CDR3 DNA is TGTGCCAGCAGCGACCTAAGCGGGAACGAGCAGTTCTTC.

The chain joins TRBV4-3 to TRBJ1-1, with D perhaps matching TRBD1 (5 bases). Germline V gives CDR1 LGHNA, CDR2 YSLEER. This CDR3 contains 13 residues. The V and J ends lost 4 bases and 1 base respectively, with 7 bases between them. The CDR3 loop reads CASSLQGNTEAFF. The CDR3, as DNA: TGCGCCAGCAGCCTTCAGGGGAACACTGAAGCTTTCTTT.

For this clone: The junction does not match germline at one end; this may be a read error. The sample carries other DNA sequences with the same CDR3. This chain joins TRBV6-1 and TRBJ1-6; 7 bases match TRBD1. Germline values: CDR1 MNHNS, CDR2 SASEGT. The CDR3 is made up of 17 amino acids. In DNA form, the CDR3 reads TGTGCCAGCAGTGCAAACCGAGGGGACAGAAATAATTCCCCCCTCCACTTT. Encoded protein: CASSANRGDRNNSPLHF.

This CDR3 is CASSYRASCEKLFF. As DNA, the CDR3 is TGTGCCAGCAGTTACAGGGCTTCGTGCGAAAAACTGTTTTTT. The V and J genes are TRBV27 and TRBJ1-4, with D possibly matching TRBD1 (6 bases). Per germline, CDR1 MNHEY and CDR2 SMNVEV (reference sequence). The CDR3 is 14 residues long. Trimming took off 4 bases at V and 8 bases at J, with 14 bases between the two ends.

This clone was detected only once. This sequence joins TRBV4-2 and TRBJ2-1, with D unclear. The CDR3 covers 16 residues. From germline, CDR1 is LGHNA and CDR2 YNFKEQ. V gave up 0 bases and J gave up 0 bases, with 9 bases separating them. CDR3 nucleotides: TGTGCCAGCAGCCAAGAAACGGTGAGCTCCTACAATGAGCAGTTCTTC. Protein: CASSQETVSSYNEQFF.

The chain has TRBV9 and TRBJ2-7; perhaps TRBD1 as D (6 bases). Trimming left V 3 bases short and J 2 bases short, with 12 bases between. The CDR3 has 14 amino acids. CDR1 and CDR2 (germline): SGDLS, YYNGEE. The CDR3 loop is CASSASGVPYEQYF. The DNA of the CDR3 is TGTGCCAGCAGCGCATCAGGGGTCCCCTACGAGCAGTACTTC.

This clone was recorded once. The chain employs TRBV6-5 and TRBJ2-7; 8 nucleotides align to TRBD1. CDR1 and CDR2 from the germline V gene are MNHEY and SVGAGI. The length of the CDR3 is 15 residues. The ends lost 10 bases at V and 6 bases at J; junction bases unmatched: 17. The CDR3 DNA reads TGTGCCACCCAGGACCCGGCAGGGGGCAGTTGCGAGCAGTACTTC. Protein: CATQDPAGGSCEQYF.

The chain has TRBV27 and TRBJ2-1, with 11 bases fitting TRBD2. J gave up 7 bases and V 4 bases, and 6 bases lay outside the gene matches. This CDR3 has 15 amino acids. Germline lookup yields CDR1 MNHEY and CDR2 SMNVEV (reference sequence). CDR3 sequence: CASSSYSGGANEQFF. Here the CDR3 DNA reads TGTGCCAGCAGTTCCTATAGCGGGGGGGCGAATGAGCAGTTCTTC.

This clone was seen a single time. The chain carries TRBV7-6 and TRBJ1-1; 7 nucleotides line up with TRBD1. The J segment lost 5 bases and the V segment lost 4 bases, leaving 10 bases of the junction unmatched. CDR3 length equals 15 residues. Germline V lookup: CDR1 SGHVS, CDR2 FNYEAQ. CDR3 region: CASSSRAGGGTEAFF. The DNA of the CDR3 is TGTGCCAGCAGCTCCCGGGCAGGGGGAGGTACTGAAGCTTTCTTT. Full variable domain (remainder filled in from reference TRBV7-6 and TRBJ1-1): GAGVSQSPRYKVTKRGQDVALRCDPISGHVSLYWYRQALGQGPEFLTYFNYEAQQDKSGLPNDRFSAERPEGSISTLTIQRTEQRDSAMYRCASSSRAGGGTEAFFGQGTRLTVV.

The chain employs TRBV28 and TRBJ1-2; tentative D call: TRBD1 (5 bases). The germline V and J ends were trimmed by 8 bases and 4 bases, with 8 bases remaining between them. Germline CDR1 MDHEN, CDR2 SYDVKM. This CDR3 is built from 11 residues. In DNA form, the CDR3 reads TGTGCCAGCGGGGCACCCTATGGCTACACCTTC. This sequence encodes CASGAPYGYTF.

This clone was seen a single time. The rearrangement uses TRBV20-1 and TRBJ1-1; D is undetermined. Per germline, CDR1 DFQATT and CDR2 SNEGSKA (reference sequence). V was cut by 4 bases and J by 4 bases, with 4 bases left in between. This CDR3 comprises 10 residues. The CDR3 loop is CSATRTEAFF. CDR3 nucleotide sequence: TGCAGTGCTACTCGCACTGAAGCTTTCTTT.

The V gene is TRBV5-1, the J gene TRBJ2-3; D unclear. The CDR3 runs to 19 residues. The V and J ends lost 4 bases and 1 base respectively, with 25 bases between them. Per germline, CDR1 SGHRS and CDR2 YFSETQ. CDR3 sequence reads: CASSPDRGWRLFRTDTQYF. CDR3 nucleotide sequence: TGCGCCAGCAGCCCCGATCGAGGATGGCGATTGTTTCGCACAGATACGCAGTATTTT.